This T cell receptor (beta chain) was sequenced during a study of blood T cell repertoires in COVID-19 (dated by TCRdb to the early 2020s). About the investigation overall: Samples from collaborators originated in the United States, Italy and Spain and spanned both the acute and convalescent phases of COVID-19. The material from the prospective study consisted of cDNA or gDNA derived from T cells, B-cell-depleted T cells, or PBMCs. Deeply sampled blood TCRbeta repertoires from subjects exposed to, actively infected with, or recovered from COVID-19 were included in the dataset. The repertoires were released in a freely available public database meant as a resource for research on the immune response to SARS-CoV-2. The samples were drawn from the first 160 participants of the ongoing ImmuneRACE study and from about 1,200 subjects provided by 6 global collaborators. Sample metadata almost always included a de-identified subject ID, COVID-19 status, age in years and sex. Where available, HLA class I and class II types were taken from metadata supplied by the sample provider and were not determined by assay-based typing.

TCRbeta CDR3 regions were amplified from genomic DNA using the immunoSEQ Assay, a bias-controlled multiplex PCR. The authors' pipeline ran thus. The number of nucleated cells in each sample was estimated by amplification of reference gene primers within the assay. Sequence reads were collapsed and filtered to measure the absolute abundance of every unique TCRbeta CDR3 rearrangement. Productive Simpson clonality was computed per sample as the square root of Simpson's diversity index over productive rearrangements. TCRdb limited this immuneACCESS table to in-frame rearrangements with V and J called. A share of clones is missing; checked studies link under half to unresolved V genes, and the rest is unexplained. D and trimming come from the DNA, and the V and J calls and clone size come from that table. This sample comprises 200,000 to 250,000 clones, 90% of them detected only once. Roughly 16% of the sample belongs to the ten largest clones.

Participants in the prospective study were enrolled through a virtual design, were aged about 18 to 90 years, and lived in fewer than 30 United States geographic areas. In the prospective study, cohorts were assigned on the basis of participant-reported clinical history obtained from a screening survey and a study questionnaire. Exposed participants had been in contact with someone with a PCR-confirmed or clinician-diagnosed COVID-19 case within 2 weeks of study entry. Each participant in the prospective study had whole blood, serum and a nasopharyngeal or oropharyngeal swab collected by mobile phlebotomists. Over an approximately 2-month period, participants in the prospective study had the option of providing additional blood draws and questionnaires. Before DNA extraction, prospective study blood samples were shipped either frozen or at room temperature. The cysteine opens and the phenylalanine closes a CDR3 of 14 amino acids. The retained sequence is limited to the CDR3, 42 bases, with the frame set at the first base.

To note about this clone: It lacks a known antigen. Base qualities are not provided; no much larger clone lies one nucleotide away.

What the study reported, not specific to this receptor: The quantity of clinical and demographic metadata differed by source and by participant and was supplied without curation.

Sequencing used PBMCs or T cells enriched from blood (not recorded which). The rearranged chain carries TRBV21-1 and TRBJ1-5; the table names TRBD1, a call not compared with the DNA. TRBV21-1 is deemed a pseudogene. This TCR was recovered from a man aged 25-45 years who had been exposed to COVID-19. The DNA sequence is given as TGTGCCAGCAGATTTAGACAGAATTATCAGCCCCAGCATTTT. Its protein product is CASRFRQNYQPQHF.